A single sample gave rise to the 21 T cell receptor beta chains below, sequenced in a study of blood T cell repertoires in COVID-19. Clones were sequenced by immunoSEQ multiplex PCR, and TCRdb holds only the in-frame ones, with some missing. The table shows roughly 52,000 clones, with roughly 90% occurring only once. The material sequenced was peripheral blood. The receptor source for this set is a man aged 60 to 69 with active COVID-19.

The chain couples TRBV10-1 to TRBJ2-3; 8 nucleotides line up with TRBD1. Germline CDR1 and CDR2: WNHNN and SYGVQD (reference sequence). J was trimmed by 2 bases and V by 4 bases; bases with no gene match: 11. The CDR3 is made up of 17 amino acids. The CDR3 nucleotides are TGCGCCAGCAGTGGCCTCGGACAGGGAGAATTCACAGATACGCAGTATTTT. Translation gives CASSGLGQGEFTDTQYF.

As regards this clone: Relative to the germline gene, one junction end is altered; a read error may explain this. The J gene is TRBJ1-5, the V gene TRBV6-5, with a tentative D call TRBD1 (5 bases). Germline CDR1 is MNHEY and CDR2 is SVGAGI. The CDR3 is made up of 15 amino acids. CDR3 sequence reads: CASSYSGGANQPQHF. CDR3 DNA: TGTGCCAGCAGCTACTCGGGGGGAGCCAATCAGCCCCAGCATTTT.

The chain links TRBV11-2 to TRBJ1-2, with D tentatively TRBD1 (6 bases). CDR1 is SGHAT, CDR2 FQNNGV, per germline. The CDR3 is made up of 14 amino acids. Trimming removed 3 bases at V and 0 bases at J, with 8 bases between. CDR3 DNA sequence: TGTGCCAGCAGCTTGGGGACATCTAACTATGGCTACACCTTC. It encodes CASSLGTSNYGYTF.

The chain is built from TRBV5-1 and TRBJ2-1; tentatively, D is TRBD2 (6 bases). This CDR3 has 17 amino acids. Germline V gives CDR1 SGHRS, CDR2 YFSETQ. Trimming cost V 8 bases and J 4 bases, with 25 bases left between them. CDR3 coding DNA: TGCGCCAGTAGCGAGGGTTCTGGGAGGTTGTTTTACAATGAGCAGTTCTTC. It encodes CASSEGSGRLFYNEQFF.

The CDR3, as DNA: TGCAGTGCTAGTGGGGGGTCTAGCGGGCGTTACAATGAGCAGTTCTTC. Its protein is CSASGGSSGRYNEQFF. The chain joins TRBV20-1 to TRBJ2-1, with 8 bases identical to TRBD2. After removal of 3 bases from V and 4 bases from J, the junction contained 11 bases not matched to a gene. The CDR3 runs 16 residues. Germline V lookup: CDR1 DFQATT, CDR2 SNEGSKA (reference sequence).

The chain has TRBV3-1 (or the pseudogene TRBV3-2) and TRBJ1-2; 8 bases are shared with TRBD1. The germline CDR1 and CDR2 sequences are LGHDT and YNNKEL (reference sequence). V was clipped by 0 bases and J by 4 bases; unmatched bases: 7. This CDR3 contains 16 residues. The CDR3 protein is CASSQEGGQGPYGYTF. The CDR3 DNA follows: TGTGCCAGCAGCCAAGAAGGAGGACAGGGCCCCTATGGCTACACCTTC.

The chain carries TRBV11-2 and TRBJ2-1, with TRBD2 matching over 8 bases. The V segment lost 5 bases and the J segment 4 bases; nucleotides outside the gene matches: 10. Per germline, CDR1 SGHAT and CDR2 FQNNGV. The CDR3 totals 16 residues. The CDR3 loop reads CASSPGPSGSYNEQFF. The CDR3 coding sequence is TGTGCCAGCAGCCCCGGGCCCAGCGGGAGTTACAATGAGCAGTTCTTC.

This clone was recorded once. V usage is TRBV29-1 and J usage is TRBJ1-2, with D possibly TRBD1 on 5 matching bases. V was clipped by 6 bases and J by 7 bases, with 18 bases between them. Germline CDR1 and CDR2: SQVTM and ANQGSEA. The CDR3 runs to 13 residues. CDR3 nucleotides: TGCAGCGTAGTGGGGCAGGCGGCTGCTGGCTACACCTTC. This codes for CSVVGQAAAGYTF.

J is TRBJ2-5 and V is TRBV14; 14 bases match TRBD2. There are 16 residues in the CDR3. Losses at the gene ends were 3 bases for V and 5 bases for J; bases not matched to a gene: 5. From germline, CDR1 is SGHDN and CDR2 FVKESK. CDR3 loop: CASSQRGLAGDETQYF. CDR3 coding DNA: TGTGCCAGCAGCCAGCGGGGACTAGCGGGAGACGAGACCCAGTACTTC.

This chain uses TRBV25-1 with TRBJ2-3; TRBD2 agrees at 14 bases. Unmatched junction bases numbered 6, after V lost 2 bases and J lost 5 bases. Germline-derived CDR1 and CDR2 are MGHDK and SYGVNS. The CDR3 has 17 residues. CDR3 DNA sequence: TGTGCCAGCAGTGAAGCCCGACTAGCGGGGGGGGGAGATACGCAGTATTTT. Residues: CASSEARLAGGGDTQYF.

J is TRBJ2-1 and V is TRBV2; 9 bases line up with TRBD2. V dropped 2 bases and J dropped 8; count of bases not matched to a gene: 7. In germline, CDR1 is SNHLY, CDR2 FYNNEI. CDR3 size: 15 residues. In DNA form, the CDR3 reads TGTGCCAGCAGTGAATCTAGCGGGGAGTACCATGAGCAGTTCTTC. As protein: CASSESSGEYHEQFF. Full variable domain (outside the CDR3, taken from reference TRBV2 and TRBJ2-1): EPEVTQTPSHQVTQMGQEVILRCVPISNHLYFYWYRQILGQKVEFLVSFYNNEISEKSEIFDDQFSVERPDGSNFTLKIRSTKLEDSAMYFCASSESSGEYHEQFFGPGTRLTVL.

The genes are TRBV7-8 and TRBJ1-1, with TRBD1 matching 9 bases. This CDR3 is built from 16 residues. V lost 5 bases to trimming and J lost 1 base; unmatched junction nucleotides: 8. Germline CDR1 reads SGHVS; CDR2 reads FQNEAQ. DNA of the CDR3: TGTGCCAGCAGCACCCGACAGGGGGGATCGAACACTGAAGCTTTCTTT. The encoded protein is CASSTRQGGSNTEAFF.

This clone was seen just once. This sequence joins TRBV7-3 and TRBJ2-2, with TRBD1 matching over 8 bases. Per the germline V gene, CDR1 is SGHTA and CDR2 is FQGTGA. The CDR3 contains 14 residues. V gave up 5 bases and J gave up 5 bases; unmatched junction bases: 4. The CDR3 loop is CASSPTGGTGELFF. Here the CDR3 DNA reads TGTGCCAGCAGCCCCACAGGGGGAACCGGGGAGCTGTTTTTT.

The sample holds a few counts of this clone. V gene TRBV5-8 combines with J gene TRBJ2-4; unclear D gene. CDR1 is SGHTS and CDR2 is YDEGEE in the germline V gene. The CDR3 covers 16 residues. Trimming removed 4 bases from V and 0 bases from J, with 14 bases in between. CDR3 amino acids: CASSPFFQIAKNIQYF. CDR3 DNA: TGTGCCAGCAGCCCGTTCTTCCAGATAGCCAAAAACATTCAGTACTTC.

The chain has TRBV6-5 and TRBJ1-5; 7 bases agree with TRBD1. The CDR3 contains 15 residues. The germline CDR1 and CDR2 sequences are MNHEY and SVGAGI. V was clipped by 0 bases and J by 7 bases; unmatched bases: 6. The DNA of the CDR3 is TGTGCCAGCAGTTACTCAGGGGGCCTAAAACAGCCCCAGCATTTT. Translation gives CASSYSGGLKQPQHF.

The chain links TRBV28 to TRBJ1-2; D is perhaps TRBD1 (5 bases). Germline CDR1 MDHEN, CDR2 SYDVKM. Between the trimmed V and J ends, which lost 3 bases and 8 bases, there was a span of 13 bases. This CDR3 comprises 13 residues. In DNA form, the CDR3 reads TGTGCCAGCAGTTTCGGTGGGGCGCGCGGCTACACCTTC. This translates into CASSFGGARGYTF.

The V call is TRBV6-6, the J call TRBJ1-5, with a weak D call TRBD1 (5 bases). The V gene's germline CDR1 is MNHNY and CDR2 SVGAGI (reference sequence). The V gene lost 6 bases and the J gene lost 4 bases, with 19 bases spanning the gap. The CDR3 spans 16 residues. In DNA, the CDR3 is TGTGCCAGCAGCCAACAGGAACAGCTTTATAATCAGCCCCAGCATTTT. It specifies CASSQQEQLYNQPQHF.

The chain couples TRBV28 to TRBJ2-3; D unclear. There are 14 residues in the CDR3. CDR1 and CDR2 (germline): MDHEN, SYDVKM. Between the trimmed V and J ends, which lost 4 bases and 1 base, there was a span of 9 bases. The DNA for the CDR3 is TGTGCCAGCAGTTATGTTTCAGGCACAGATACGCAGTATTTT. Residues: CASSYVSGTDTQYF. The whole variable domain, filled in from reference TRBV28 and TRBJ2-3, reads DVKVTQSSRYLVKRTGEKVFLECVQDMDHENMFWYRQDPGLGLRLIYFSYDVKMKEKGDIPEGYSVSREKKERFSLILESASTNQTSMYLCASSYVSGTDTQYFGPGTRLTVL.

The rearrangement links TRBV12-3 or TRBV12-4 to TRBJ2-1, with a possible D match to TRBD2 (6 bases). The CDR3 spans 13 residues. V dropped 6 bases and J dropped 7 bases, with 13 bases sitting between them. The CDR3 here is CASSPGEGNEQFF. Written as DNA, the CDR3 is TGTGCCAGCAGCCCGGGAGAGGGTAATGAGCAGTTCTTC.

This clone was recorded only once. The V and J genes are TRBV7-2 and TRBJ1-2; 10 positions agree with TRBD1. Looked up from germline, CDR1 is SGHTA and CDR2 is FQGNSA. The CDR3 runs to 15 residues. Trimming at V came to 4 bases and at J to 4 bases, leaving 6 bases not matched to a gene. This chain's CDR3 is CASSSDRGRGYGYTF. The CDR3 region has the DNA TGTGCCAGCAGCTCCGACAGGGGGCGCGGCTATGGCTACACCTTC.

The rearrangement joins TRBV21-1 to TRBJ2-7; the table's TRBD2 call for D was not verified on the DNA. TRBV21-1 is flagged as a pseudogene. This CDR3 region has 15 residues. The CDR3 sequence: CASSKVKEREDEQYF. In DNA form, the CDR3 reads TGTGCCAGCAGCAAAGTTAAGGAGAGGGAGGACGAGCAGTACTTC.